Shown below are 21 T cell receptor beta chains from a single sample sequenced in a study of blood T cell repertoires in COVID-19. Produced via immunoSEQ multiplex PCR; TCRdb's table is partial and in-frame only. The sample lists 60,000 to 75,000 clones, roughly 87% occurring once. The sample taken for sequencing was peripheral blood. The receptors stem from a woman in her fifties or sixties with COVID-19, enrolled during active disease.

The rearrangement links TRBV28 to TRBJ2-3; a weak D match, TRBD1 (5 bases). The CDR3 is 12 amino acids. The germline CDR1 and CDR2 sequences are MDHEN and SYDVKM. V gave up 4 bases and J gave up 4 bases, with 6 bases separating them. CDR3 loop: CASSSGPDTQYF. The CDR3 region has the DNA TGTGCCAGCAGTTCAGGGCCAGATACGCAGTATTTT. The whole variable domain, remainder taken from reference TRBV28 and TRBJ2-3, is DVKVTQSSRYLVKRTGEKVFLECVQDMDHENMFWYRQDPGLGLRLIYFSYDVKMKEKGDIPEGYSVSREKKERFSLILESASTNQTSMYLCASSSGPDTQYFGPGTRLTVL.

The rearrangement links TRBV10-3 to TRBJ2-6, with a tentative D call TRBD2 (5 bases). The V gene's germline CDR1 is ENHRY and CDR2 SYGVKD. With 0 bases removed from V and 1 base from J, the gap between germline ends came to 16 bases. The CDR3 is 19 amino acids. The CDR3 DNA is TGTGCCATCAGTGAGTCCGGCGTAGCCCGGGGTTCTGGGGCCAACGTCCTGACTTTC. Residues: CAISESGVARGSGANVLTF.

The CDR3 protein is CASRATSGQETQYF. CDR3 bases: TGTGCCAGCAGGGCGACTAGCGGCCAAGAGACCCAGTACTTC. The chain employs TRBV6-5 and TRBJ2-5; 9 nucleotides line up with TRBD2. V lost 6 bases to trimming and J lost 1 base; unmatched junction nucleotides: 3. The CDR3 contains 14 residues. Germline V gene data show CDR1 as MNHEY and CDR2 as SVGAGI.

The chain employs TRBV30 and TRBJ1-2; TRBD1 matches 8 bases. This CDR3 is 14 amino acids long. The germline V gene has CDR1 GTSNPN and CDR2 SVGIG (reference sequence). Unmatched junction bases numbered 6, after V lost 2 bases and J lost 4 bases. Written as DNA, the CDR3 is TGTGCCTGGAGTCCCGACAGGGGATTCTATGGCTACACCTTC. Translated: CAWSPDRGFYGYTF.

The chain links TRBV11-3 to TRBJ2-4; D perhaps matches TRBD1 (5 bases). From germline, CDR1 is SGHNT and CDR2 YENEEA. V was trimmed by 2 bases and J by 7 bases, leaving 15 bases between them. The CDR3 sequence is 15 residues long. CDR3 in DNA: TGTGCCAGCAGCTTATTGGGCAACAGGTGGAACATTCAGTACTTC. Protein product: CASSLLGNRWNIQYF.

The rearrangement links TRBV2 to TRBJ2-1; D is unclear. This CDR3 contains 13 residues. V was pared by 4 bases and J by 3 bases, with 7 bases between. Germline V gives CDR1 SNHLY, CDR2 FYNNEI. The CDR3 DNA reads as TGTGCCAGCAGTGTGGTTAGCTACAATGAGCAGTTCTTC. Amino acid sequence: CASSVVSYNEQFF. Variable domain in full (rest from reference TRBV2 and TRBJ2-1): EPEVTQTPSHQVTQMGQEVILRCVPISNHLYFYWYRQILGQKVEFLVSFYNNEISEKSEIFDDQFSVERPDGSNFTLKIRSTKLEDSAMYFCASSVVSYNEQFFGPGTRLTVL.

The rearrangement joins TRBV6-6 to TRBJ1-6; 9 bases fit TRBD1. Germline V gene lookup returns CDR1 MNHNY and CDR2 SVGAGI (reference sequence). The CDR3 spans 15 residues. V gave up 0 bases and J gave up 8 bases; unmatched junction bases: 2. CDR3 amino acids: CASSYSGQGDSPLHF. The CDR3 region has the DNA TGTGCCAGCAGTTACTCGGGACAGGGAGATTCACCCCTCCACTTT.

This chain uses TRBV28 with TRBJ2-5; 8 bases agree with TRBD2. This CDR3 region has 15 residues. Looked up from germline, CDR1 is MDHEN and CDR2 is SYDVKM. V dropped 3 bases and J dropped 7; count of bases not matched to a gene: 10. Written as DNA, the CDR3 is TGTGCCAGCAGTTTGGGACCTCCGGGGGGGCGGACCCAGTACTTC. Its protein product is CASSLGPPGGRTQYF.

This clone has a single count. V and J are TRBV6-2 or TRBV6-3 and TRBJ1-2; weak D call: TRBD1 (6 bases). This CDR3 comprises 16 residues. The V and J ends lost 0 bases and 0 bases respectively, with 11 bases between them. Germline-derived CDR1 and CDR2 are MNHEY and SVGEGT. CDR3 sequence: CASSYSRTAANYGYTF. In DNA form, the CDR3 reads TGTGCCAGCAGTTACTCCCGGACAGCAGCTAACTATGGCTACACCTTC.

CDR3 in DNA: TGTGCCAGCGGGGTAGCGGGATCTTACGAGCAGTACTTC. Its protein product is CASGVAGSYEQYF. The chain carries TRBV28 and TRBJ2-7; 8 nucleotides agree with TRBD2. Per germline, CDR1 MDHEN and CDR2 SYDVKM. The CDR3 length is 13 residues. J lost 4 bases, V lost 8 bases, and 7 bases had no gene match.

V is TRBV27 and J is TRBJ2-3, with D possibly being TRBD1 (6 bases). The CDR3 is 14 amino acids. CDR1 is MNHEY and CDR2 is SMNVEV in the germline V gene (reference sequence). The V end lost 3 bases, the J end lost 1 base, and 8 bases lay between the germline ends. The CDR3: CASSLGARTDTQYF. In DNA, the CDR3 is TGTGCCAGCAGTTTGGGGGCCCGCACAGATACGCAGTATTTT.

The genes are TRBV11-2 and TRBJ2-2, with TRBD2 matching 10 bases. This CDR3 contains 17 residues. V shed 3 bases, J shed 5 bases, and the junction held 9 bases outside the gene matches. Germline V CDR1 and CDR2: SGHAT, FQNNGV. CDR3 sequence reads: CASSLDLAGVRTGELFF. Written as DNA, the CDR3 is TGTGCCAGCAGCTTGGACCTAGCGGGAGTTCGGACCGGGGAGCTGTTTTTT.

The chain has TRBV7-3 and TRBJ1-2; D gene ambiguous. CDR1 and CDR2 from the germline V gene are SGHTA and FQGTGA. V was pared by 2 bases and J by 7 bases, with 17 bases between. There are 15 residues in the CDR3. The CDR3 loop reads CASSLRAHGVGGYTF. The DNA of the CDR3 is TGTGCCAGCAGCTTACGCGCTCACGGAGTTGGTGGCTACACCTTC.

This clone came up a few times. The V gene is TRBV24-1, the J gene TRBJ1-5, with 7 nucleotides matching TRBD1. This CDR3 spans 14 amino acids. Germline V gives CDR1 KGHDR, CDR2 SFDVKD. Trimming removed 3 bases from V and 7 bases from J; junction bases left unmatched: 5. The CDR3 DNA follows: TGTGCCACCAGTGATCGACAGGGTCGGCAGCCCCAGCATTTT. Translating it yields CATSDRQGRQPQHF.

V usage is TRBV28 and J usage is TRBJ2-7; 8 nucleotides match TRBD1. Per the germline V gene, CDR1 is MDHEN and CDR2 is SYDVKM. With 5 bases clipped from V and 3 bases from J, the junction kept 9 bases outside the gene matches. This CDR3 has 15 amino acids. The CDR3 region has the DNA TGTGCCAGCAGTCCCACGGGACAGGACAACTACGAGCAGTACTTC. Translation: CASSPTGQDNYEQYF.

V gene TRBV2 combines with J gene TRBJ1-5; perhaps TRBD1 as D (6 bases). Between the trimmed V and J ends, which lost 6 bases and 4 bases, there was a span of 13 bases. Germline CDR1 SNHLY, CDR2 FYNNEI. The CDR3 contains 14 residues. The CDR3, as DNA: TGTGCCAGCAGCACAGGGAGGGGGAATCAGCCCCAGCATTTT. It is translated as CASSTGRGNQPQHF.

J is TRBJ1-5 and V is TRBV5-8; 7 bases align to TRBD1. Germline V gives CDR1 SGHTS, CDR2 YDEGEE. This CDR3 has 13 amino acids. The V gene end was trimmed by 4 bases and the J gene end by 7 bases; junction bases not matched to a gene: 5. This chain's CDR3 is CASSITGVQPQHF. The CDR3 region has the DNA TGTGCCAGCAGCATTACAGGGGTCCAGCCCCAGCATTTT.

CDR3 in amino acids: CATSRGPGGLRTDTQYF. CDR3 DNA sequence: TGTGCCACCAGCAGGGGTCCGGGGGGCTTAAGGACAGATACGCAGTATTTT. This rearrangement joins TRBV15 to TRBJ2-3; maybe TRBD2 (7 bases). V lost 3 bases to trimming and J lost 3 bases, with 19 bases between them. This CDR3 has 17 residues. Looked up from germline, CDR1 is LNHNV and CDR2 is YYDKDF (reference sequence). Full variable domain (outside the CDR3, taken from reference TRBV15 and TRBJ2-3): DAMVIQNPRYQVTQFGKPVTLSCSQTLNHNVMYWYQQKSSQAPKLLFHYYDKDFNNEADTPDNFQSRRPNTSFCFLDIRSPGLGDTAMYLCATSRGPGGLRTDTQYFGPGTRLTVL.

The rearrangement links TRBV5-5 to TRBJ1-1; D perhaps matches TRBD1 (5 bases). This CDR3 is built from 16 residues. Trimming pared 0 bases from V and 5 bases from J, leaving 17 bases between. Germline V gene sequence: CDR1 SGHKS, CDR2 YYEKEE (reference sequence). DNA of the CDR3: TGTGCCAGCAGCTTGGGGGTTGGGGCTCGCGGAACTGAAGCTTTCTTT. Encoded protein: CASSLGVGARGTEAFF.

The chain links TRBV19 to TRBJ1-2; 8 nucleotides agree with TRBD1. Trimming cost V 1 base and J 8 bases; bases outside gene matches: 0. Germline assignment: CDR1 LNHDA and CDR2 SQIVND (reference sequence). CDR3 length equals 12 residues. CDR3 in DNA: TGTGCCAGTAGTATAGCAGGGGGCGGCTACACCTTC. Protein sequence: CASSIAGGGYTF.

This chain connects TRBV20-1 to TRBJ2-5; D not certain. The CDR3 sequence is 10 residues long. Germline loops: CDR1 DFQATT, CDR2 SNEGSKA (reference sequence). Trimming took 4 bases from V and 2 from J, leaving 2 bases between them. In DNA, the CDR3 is TGCAGTGCTACACAAGAGACCCAGTACTTC. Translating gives CSATQETQYF.